This TCR beta chain was sequenced for a study of cytomegalovirus exposure and HLA in healthy donors. This CDR3 spans 14 amino acids. Germline CDR1 and CDR2: MDHEN and SYDVKM. The V gene end was trimmed by 7 bases and the J gene end by 5 bases; junction bases not matched to a gene: 9. The donors formed part of the roughly 120-subject validation cohort, distinct from the approximately 670-subject first cohort. Assay: immunoSEQ multiplex PCR; the TCRdb copy retains only in-frame clones and omits some. Here the sample spans 120,000 or so clones, roughly 87% being singletons. The rearrangement joins TRBV28 to TRBJ2-7; 9 bases are shared with TRBD1. The clonotype comes from a woman under 30 in good health and CMV-seronegative. Sequencing input: PBMCs. Here the CDR3 DNA reads TGTGCCAGCACTGCCGGGACAGGGAACCACGAGCAGTACTTC. Translation: CASTAGTGNHEQYF.